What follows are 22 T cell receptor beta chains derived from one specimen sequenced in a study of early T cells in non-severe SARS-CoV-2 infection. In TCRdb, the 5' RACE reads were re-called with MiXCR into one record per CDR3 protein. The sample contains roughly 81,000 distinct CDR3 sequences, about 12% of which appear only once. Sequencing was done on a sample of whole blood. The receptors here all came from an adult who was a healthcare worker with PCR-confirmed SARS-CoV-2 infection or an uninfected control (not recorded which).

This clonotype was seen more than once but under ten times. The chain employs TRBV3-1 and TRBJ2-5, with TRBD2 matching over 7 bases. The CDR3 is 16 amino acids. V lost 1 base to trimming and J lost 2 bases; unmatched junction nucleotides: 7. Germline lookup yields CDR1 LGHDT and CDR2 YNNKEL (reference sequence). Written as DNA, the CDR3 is TGTGCCAGCAGCCAAGGTCTACCGGGACTACAAGAGACCCAGTACTTC. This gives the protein CASSQGLPGLQETQYF.

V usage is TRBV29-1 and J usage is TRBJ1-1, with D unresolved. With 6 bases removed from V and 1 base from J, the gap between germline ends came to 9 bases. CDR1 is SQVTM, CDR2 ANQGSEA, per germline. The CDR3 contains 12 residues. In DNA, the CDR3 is TGCAGCGTCATGGACCAGAACACTGAAGCTTTCTTT. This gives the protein CSVMDQNTEAFF. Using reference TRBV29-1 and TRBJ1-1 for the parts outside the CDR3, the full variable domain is SAVISQKPSRDICQRGTSLTIQCQVDSQVTMMFWYRQQPGQSLTLIATANQGSEATYESGFVIDKFPISRPNLTFSTLTVSNMSPEDSSIYLCSVMDQNTEAFFGQGTRLTVV.

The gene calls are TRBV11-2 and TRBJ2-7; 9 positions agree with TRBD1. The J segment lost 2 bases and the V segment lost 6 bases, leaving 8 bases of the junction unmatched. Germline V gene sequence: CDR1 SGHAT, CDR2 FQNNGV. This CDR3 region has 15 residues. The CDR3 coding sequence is TGTGCCAGCAGATTACCGGGACAGGGACCCTACGAGCAGTACTTC. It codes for CASRLPGQGPYEQYF.

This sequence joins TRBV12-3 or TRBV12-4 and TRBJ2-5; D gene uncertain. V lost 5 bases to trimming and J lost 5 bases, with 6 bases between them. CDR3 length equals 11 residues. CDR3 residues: CASSPSETQYF. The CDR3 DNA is TGTGCCAGCAGTCCCAGCGAGACCCAGTACTTC.

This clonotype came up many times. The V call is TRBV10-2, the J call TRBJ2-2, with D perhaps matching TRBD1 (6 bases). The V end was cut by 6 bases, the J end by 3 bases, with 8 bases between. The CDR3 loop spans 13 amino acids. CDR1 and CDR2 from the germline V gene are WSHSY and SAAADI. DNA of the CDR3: TGCGCCAGCAGGAACAGGGACACCGGGGAGCTGTTTTTT. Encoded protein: CASRNRDTGELFF.

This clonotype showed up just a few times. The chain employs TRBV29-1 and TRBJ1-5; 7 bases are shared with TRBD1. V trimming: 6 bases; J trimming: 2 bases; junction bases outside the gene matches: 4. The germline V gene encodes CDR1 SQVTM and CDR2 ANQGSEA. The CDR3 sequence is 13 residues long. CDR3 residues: CSVVGTGNQPQHF. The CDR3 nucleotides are TGCAGCGTCGTCGGGACAGGCAATCAGCCCCAGCATTTT.

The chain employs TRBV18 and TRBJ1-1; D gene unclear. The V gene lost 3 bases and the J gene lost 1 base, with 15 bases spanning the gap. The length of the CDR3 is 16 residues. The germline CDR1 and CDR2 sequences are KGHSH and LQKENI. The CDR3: CASSPGMAQANTEAFF. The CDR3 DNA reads TGTGCCAGCTCACCCGGAATGGCGCAGGCGAACACTGAAGCTTTCTTT.

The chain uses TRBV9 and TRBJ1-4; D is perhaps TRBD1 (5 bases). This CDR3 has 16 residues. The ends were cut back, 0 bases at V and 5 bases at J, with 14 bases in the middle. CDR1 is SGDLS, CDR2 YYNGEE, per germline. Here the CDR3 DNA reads TGTGCCAGCAGCGTAGCTACAGGAAGGAACAATGAAAAACTGTTTTTT. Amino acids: CASSVATGRNNEKLFF. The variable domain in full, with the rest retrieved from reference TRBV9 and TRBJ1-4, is DSGVTQTPKHLITATGQRVTLRCSPRSGDLSVYWYQQSLDQGLQFLIQYYNGEERAKGNILERFSAQQFPDLHSELNLSSLELGDSALYFCASSVATGRNNEKLFFGSGTQLSVL.

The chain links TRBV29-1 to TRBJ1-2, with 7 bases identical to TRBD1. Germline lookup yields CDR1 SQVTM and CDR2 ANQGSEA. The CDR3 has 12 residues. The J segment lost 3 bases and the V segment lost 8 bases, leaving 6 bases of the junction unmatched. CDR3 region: CSILGTDYGYTF. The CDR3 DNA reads TGCAGCATTCTCGGGACAGACTATGGCTACACCTTC.

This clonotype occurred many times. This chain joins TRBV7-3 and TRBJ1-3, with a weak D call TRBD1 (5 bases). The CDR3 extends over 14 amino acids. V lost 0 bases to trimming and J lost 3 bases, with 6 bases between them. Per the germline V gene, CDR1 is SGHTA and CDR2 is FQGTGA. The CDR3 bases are TGTGCCAGCAGCTTAACGGGGGGTGGAAACACCATATATTTT. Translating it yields CASSLTGGGNTIYF.

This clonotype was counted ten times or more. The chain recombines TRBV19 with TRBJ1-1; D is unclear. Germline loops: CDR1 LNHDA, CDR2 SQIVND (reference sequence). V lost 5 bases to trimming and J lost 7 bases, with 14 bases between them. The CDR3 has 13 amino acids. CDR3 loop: CASSSNEVGEAFF. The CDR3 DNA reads TGTGCCAGTAGTTCCAACGAAGTGGGTGAAGCTTTCTTT.

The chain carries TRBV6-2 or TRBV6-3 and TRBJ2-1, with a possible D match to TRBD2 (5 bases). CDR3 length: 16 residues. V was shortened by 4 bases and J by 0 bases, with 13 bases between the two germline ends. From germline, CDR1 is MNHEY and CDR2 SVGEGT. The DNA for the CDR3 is TGTGCCAGCAGTTCAACTGTAGCGAGCTCCTACAATGAGCAGTTCTTC. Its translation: CASSSTVASSYNEQFF.

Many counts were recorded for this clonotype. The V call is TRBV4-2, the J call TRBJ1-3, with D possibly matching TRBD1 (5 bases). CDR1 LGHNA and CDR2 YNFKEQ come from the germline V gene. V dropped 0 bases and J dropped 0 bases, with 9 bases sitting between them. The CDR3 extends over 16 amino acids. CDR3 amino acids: CASSQDLGVSGNTIYF. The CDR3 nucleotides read TGTGCCAGCAGCCAAGATCTAGGGGTCTCTGGAAACACCATATATTTT.

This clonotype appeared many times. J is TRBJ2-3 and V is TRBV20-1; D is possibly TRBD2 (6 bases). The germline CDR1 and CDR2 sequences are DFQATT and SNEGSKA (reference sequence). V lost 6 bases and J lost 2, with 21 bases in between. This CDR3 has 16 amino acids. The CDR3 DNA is TGCAGTGCCCTAGAGTTGATGCGGGGCCTCACAGATACGCAGTATTTT. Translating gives CSALELMRGLTDTQYF.

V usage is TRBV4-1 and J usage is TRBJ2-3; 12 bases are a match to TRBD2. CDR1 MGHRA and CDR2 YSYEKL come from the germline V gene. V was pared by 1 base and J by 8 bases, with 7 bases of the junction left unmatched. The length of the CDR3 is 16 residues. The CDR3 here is CASSQVASGGAVTQYF. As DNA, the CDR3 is TGCGCCAGCAGCCAAGTGGCTAGCGGGGGGGCTGTTACGCAGTATTTT.

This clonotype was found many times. CDR3 DNA: TGTGCCAGCAGCGTAGGGGATAGCGGGGGGTTTAGTGAGCAGTTCTTC. Protein sequence: CASSVGDSGGFSEQFF. The J gene is TRBJ2-1, the V gene TRBV9; 10 nucleotides line up with TRBD2. The germline V gene has CDR1 SGDLS and CDR2 YYNGEE. This CDR3 spans 16 amino acids. The J segment lost 9 bases and the V segment lost 0 bases, leaving 9 bases of the junction unmatched.

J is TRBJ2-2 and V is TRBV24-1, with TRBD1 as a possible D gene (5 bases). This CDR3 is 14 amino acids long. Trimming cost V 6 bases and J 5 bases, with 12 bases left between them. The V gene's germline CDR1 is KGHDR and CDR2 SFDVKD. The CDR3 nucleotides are TGTGCCACCAGTTTGCGGTCAGGGACCGGGGAGCTGTTTTTT. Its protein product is CATSLRSGTGELFF.

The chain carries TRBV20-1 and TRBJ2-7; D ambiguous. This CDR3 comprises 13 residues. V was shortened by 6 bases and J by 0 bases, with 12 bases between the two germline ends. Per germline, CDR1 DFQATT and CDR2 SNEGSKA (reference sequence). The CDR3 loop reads CSATGESSYEQYF. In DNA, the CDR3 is TGCAGTGCCACCGGCGAGAGCTCCTACGAGCAGTACTTC.

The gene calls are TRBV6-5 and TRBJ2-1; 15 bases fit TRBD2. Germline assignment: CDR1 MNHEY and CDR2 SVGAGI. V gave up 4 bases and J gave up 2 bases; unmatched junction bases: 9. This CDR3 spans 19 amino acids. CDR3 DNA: TGTGCCAGCAGTTCACCGGGACTAGCGGGAGGACGTGCCTACAATGAGCAGTTCTTC. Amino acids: CASSSPGLAGGRAYNEQFF.

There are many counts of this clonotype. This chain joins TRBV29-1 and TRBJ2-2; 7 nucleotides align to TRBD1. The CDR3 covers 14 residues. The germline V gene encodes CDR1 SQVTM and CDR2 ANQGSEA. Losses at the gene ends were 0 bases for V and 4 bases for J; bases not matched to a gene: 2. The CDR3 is CSVEDRGSTGELFF. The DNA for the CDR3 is TGCAGCGTTGAAGACAGGGGGAGCACCGGGGAGCTGTTTTTT.

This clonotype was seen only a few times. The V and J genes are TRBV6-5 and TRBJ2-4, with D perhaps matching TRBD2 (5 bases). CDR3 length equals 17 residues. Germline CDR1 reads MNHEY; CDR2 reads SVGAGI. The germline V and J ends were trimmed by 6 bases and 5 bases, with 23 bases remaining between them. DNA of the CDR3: TGTGCCAGCAGCCCTAACGATTTAGCGATAACGGAAAACATTCAGTACTTC. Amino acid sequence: CASSPNDLAITENIQYF.

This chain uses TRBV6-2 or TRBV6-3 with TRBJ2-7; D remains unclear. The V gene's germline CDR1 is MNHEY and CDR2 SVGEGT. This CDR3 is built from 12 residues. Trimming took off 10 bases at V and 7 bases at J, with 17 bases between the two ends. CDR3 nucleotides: TGTGCCACCTCACCGACCCTAGGGGAGCAGTACTTC. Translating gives CATSPTLGEQYF.